This T cell receptor beta chain was documented in a study of blood T cells in healthy people across ages. Regarding the study as a whole: Diversity of TCR beta correlated strongly with naive T cell percentage.

CDR1 DFQATT and CDR2 SNEGSKA come from the germline V gene (reference sequence). This CDR3 spans 14 amino acids. Between the trimmed V and J ends, which lost 0 bases and 1 base, there was a span of 8 bases. About this clonotype: Its matching antigen is unknown.

A second about 6 to 12 cycle PCR used barcoded and J-beta primers. Each CDR3 protein is one row after TCRdb ran MiXCR on the 5' RACE reads. The sample lists about 800,000 distinct CDR3 sequences, 20% to 30% occurring once. These sequences were also reported in another study, on T cells of mothers and their children.

The clonotype was recovered from a boy younger than 18 in good health. The sequenced sample was blood. The rearrangement joins TRBV20-1 to TRBJ2-3; the D call may be TRBD1 or TRBD2 (5 bases each). The CDR3 coding sequence is TGCAGTGCTAGAGATCAGGGACGCACAGATACGCAGTATTTT. Residues: CSARDQGRTDTQYF.